Given below is one TCR beta chain in context. MiXCR was run by TCRdb on the 5' RACE reads, yielding one entry per CDR3 protein. The table shows some 300,000 distinct CDR3 sequences, with around 11% occurring only once. The data derive from a study of T cells after yellow fever vaccination. Between the trimmed V and J ends, which lost 6 bases and 3 bases, there was a span of 12 bases. The CDR3 has 14 amino acids. Germline V gene sequence: CDR1 SEHNR, CDR2 FQNEAQ (reference sequence). The rearrangement joins TRBV7-9 to TRBJ1-5, with TRBD1 as a possible D gene (6 bases). The TCR was taken from a man aged 18 to 30 who received the YFV17D yellow fever vaccine. Source: CD4+ T cells sorted from PBMCs, taken 45 days after the yellow fever booster vaccination. The CDR3 here is CASSNGQSNQPQHF. For the CDR3, the DNA is TGTGCCAGCAGTAACGGACAGTCCAATCAGCCCCAGCATTTT.